These 3 T cell receptor beta chains originate from one sample sequenced in a study of response to subunit inactivated influenza vaccine. TCRdb redid the calling of the RT-PCR reads with MiXCR, one entry per CDR3 protein. Among 500,000 to 600,000 distinct CDR3 sequences listed, 11% were seen once. This sample was shared with a second study, whose subject was T cells expressing NK-cell markers. That study adds: Making the TCR beta cDNA relied on 5'RACE template switching with UMIs.

The specimen comprised PBMCs from blood, sampled on the day of vaccination. These receptors all stem from a man between 45 and 60 years old who received an inactivated influenza vaccine.

This clonotype has ten or more counts. The rearrangement joins TRBV6-2 or TRBV6-3 to TRBJ2-3; tentative D call: TRBD2 (6 bases). The CDR3 is 15 residues long. Germline V lookup: CDR1 MNHEY, CDR2 SVGEGT. V was shortened by 5 bases and J by 6 bases, with 18 bases between the two germline ends. The CDR3 reads CASSRGTVLADTQYF. In DNA, the CDR3 is TGTGCCAGCAGTCGGGGGACCGTACTCGCCGATACGCAGTATTTT.

The sample holds a few counts of this clonotype. The V call is TRBV12-5, the J call TRBJ2-7; D is unresolved. From germline, CDR1 is LGHNT and CDR2 FRNRAP. V lost 1 base and J 2 bases, leaving 18 bases between the germline ends. The CDR3 consists of 17 residues. The CDR3 DNA sequence: TGTGCTAGTGGTTTGGCCTCGCGGCCTCTCGGACCCTACGAGCAGTACTTC. Protein: CASGLASRPLGPYEQYF.

This clonotype was observed a handful of times. This chain connects TRBV20-1 to TRBJ2-7, with D unresolved. This CDR3 has 11 residues. Trimming removed 0 bases at V and 4 bases at J, with 4 bases between. Germline CDR1 reads DFQATT; CDR2 reads SNEGSKA (reference sequence). The CDR3 DNA reads as TGCAGTGCTAGAGATGTATACGAGCAGTACTTC. Translation gives CSARDVYEQYF.